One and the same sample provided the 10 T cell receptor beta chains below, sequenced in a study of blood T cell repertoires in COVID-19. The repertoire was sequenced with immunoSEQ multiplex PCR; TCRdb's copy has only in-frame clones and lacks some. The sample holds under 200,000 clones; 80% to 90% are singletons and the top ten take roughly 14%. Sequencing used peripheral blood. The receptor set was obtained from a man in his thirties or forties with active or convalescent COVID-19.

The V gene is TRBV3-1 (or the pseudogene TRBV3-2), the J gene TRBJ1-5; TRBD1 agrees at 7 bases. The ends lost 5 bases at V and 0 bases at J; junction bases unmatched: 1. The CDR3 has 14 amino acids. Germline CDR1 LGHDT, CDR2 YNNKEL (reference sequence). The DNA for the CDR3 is TGTGCCAGCAGCGGGACAGATAGCAATCAGCCCCAGCATTTT. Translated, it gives CASSGTDSNQPQHF.

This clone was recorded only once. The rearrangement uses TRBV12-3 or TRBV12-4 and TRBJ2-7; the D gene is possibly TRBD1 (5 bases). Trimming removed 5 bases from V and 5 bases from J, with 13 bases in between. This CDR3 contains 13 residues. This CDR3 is CASSQRQHHEQYF. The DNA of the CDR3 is TGTGCCAGCAGTCAGCGACAGCACCACGAGCAGTACTTC.

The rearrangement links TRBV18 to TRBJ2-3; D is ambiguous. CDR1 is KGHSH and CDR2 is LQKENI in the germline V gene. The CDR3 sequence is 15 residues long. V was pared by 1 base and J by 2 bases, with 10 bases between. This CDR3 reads CASSPRSVNTDTQYF. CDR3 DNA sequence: TGTGCCAGCTCACCACGGAGCGTGAACACAGATACGCAGTATTTT.

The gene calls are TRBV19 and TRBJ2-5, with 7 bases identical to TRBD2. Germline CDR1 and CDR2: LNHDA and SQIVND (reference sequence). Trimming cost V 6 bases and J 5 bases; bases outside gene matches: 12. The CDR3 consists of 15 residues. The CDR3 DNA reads TGTGCCAGTAGGAGAACCGGGACTAACGGGGAGACCCAGTACTTC. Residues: CASRRTGTNGETQYF.

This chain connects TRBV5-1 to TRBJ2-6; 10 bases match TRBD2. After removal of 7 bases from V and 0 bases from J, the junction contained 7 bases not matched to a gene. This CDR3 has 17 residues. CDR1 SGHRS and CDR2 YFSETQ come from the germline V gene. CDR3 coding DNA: TGCGCCAGCTCAGATAGCGGGGGGATCTCTGGGGCCAACGTCCTGACTTTC. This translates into CASSDSGGISGANVLTF.

CDR3 residues: CASSLPGSGNTEAFF. DNA for the CDR3: TGCGCCAGCAGCTTGCCTGGCAGCGGGAACACTGAAGCTTTCTTT. The chain combines TRBV5-1 with TRBJ1-1; D unclear. CDR3 length: 15 residues. The ends were cut back, 1 base at V and 1 base at J, with 11 bases in the middle. The germline gives CDR1 SGHRS, CDR2 YFSETQ. The variable domain in full, completed from reference TRBV5-1 and TRBJ1-1, reads KAGVTQTPRYLIKTRGQQVTLSCSPISGHRSVSWYQQTPGQGLQFLFEYFSETQRNKGNFPGRFSGRQFSNSRSEMNVSTLELGDSALYLCASSLPGSGNTEAFFGQGTRLTVV.

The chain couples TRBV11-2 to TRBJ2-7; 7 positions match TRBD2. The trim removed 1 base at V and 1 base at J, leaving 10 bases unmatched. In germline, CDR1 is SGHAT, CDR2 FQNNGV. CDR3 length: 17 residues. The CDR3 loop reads CASSLGGGGVVSYEQYF. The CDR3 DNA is TGTGCCAGCAGCTTAGGGGGCGGGGGAGTGGTATCCTACGAGCAGTACTTC.

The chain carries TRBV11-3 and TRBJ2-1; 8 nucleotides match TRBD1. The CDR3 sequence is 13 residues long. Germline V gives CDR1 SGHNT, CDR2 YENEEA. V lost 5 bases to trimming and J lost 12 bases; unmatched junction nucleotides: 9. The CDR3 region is CASSPPTGDGQFF. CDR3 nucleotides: TGTGCCAGCAGCCCACCGACAGGGGATGGGCAGTTCTTC.

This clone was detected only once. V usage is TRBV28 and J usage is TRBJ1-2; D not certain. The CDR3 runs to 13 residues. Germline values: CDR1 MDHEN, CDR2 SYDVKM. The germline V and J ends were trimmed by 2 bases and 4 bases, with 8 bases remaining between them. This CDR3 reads CASSLGWSYGYTF. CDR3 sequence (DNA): TGTGCCAGCAGTTTAGGCTGGAGCTATGGCTACACCTTC.

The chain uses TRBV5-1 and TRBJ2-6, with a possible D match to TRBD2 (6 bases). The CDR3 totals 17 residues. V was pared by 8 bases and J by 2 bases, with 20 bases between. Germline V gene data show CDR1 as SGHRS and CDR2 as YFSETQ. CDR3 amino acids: CASLRGPAGPGANVLTF. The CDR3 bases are TGCGCCAGTCTCCGTGGACCGGCGGGACCTGGGGCCAACGTCCTGACTTTC.